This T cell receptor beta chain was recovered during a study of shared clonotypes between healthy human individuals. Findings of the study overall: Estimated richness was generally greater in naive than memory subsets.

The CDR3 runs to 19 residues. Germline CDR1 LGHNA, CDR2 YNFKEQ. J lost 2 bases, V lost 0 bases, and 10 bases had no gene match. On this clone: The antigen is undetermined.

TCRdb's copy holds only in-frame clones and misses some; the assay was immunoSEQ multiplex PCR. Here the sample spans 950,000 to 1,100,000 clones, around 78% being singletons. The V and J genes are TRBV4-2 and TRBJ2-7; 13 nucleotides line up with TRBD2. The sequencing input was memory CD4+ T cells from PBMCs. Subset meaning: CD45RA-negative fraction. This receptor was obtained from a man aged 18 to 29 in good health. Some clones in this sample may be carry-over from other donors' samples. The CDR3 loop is CASSQDRLGLAGETYEQYF. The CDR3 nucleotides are TGTGCCAGCAGCCAAGATAGACTTGGACTAGCGGGAGAGACCTACGAGCAGTACTTC.